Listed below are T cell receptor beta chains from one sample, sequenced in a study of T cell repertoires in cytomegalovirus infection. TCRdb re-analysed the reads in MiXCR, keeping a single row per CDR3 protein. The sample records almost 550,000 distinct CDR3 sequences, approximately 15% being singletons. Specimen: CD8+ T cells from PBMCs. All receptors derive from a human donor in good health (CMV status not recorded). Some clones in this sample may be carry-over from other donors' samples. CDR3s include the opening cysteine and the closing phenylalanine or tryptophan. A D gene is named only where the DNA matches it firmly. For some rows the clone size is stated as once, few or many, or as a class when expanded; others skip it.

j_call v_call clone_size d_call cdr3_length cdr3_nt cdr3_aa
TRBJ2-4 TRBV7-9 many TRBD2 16 TGTGCCAGCAGCTTACCCCGGGAGACTAGCGCTAACATTCAGTACTTC CASSLPRETSANIQYF
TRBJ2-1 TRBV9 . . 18 TGTGCCAGCAGCGTAGTAGGCGGGGGGACAGGGTCCTACAATGAGCAGTTCTTC CASSVVGGGTGSYNEQFF
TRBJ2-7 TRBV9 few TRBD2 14 TGTGCCAGCAGCGTTAGCGGGAGTTTCGACGAGCAGTACTTC CASSVSGSFDEQYF
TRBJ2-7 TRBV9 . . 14 TGTGCCAGCAGCGTAGGGTCCAGGGATTACGAGCAGTACTTC CASSVGSRDYEQYF
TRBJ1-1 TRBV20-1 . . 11 TGCAGTGCTAGAGATCGATTTGAAGCTTTCTTT CSARDRFEAFF
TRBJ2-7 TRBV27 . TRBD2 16 TGTGCCAGCAGTAAGGGACTAGCGGGGGGGCTCTACGAGCAGTACTTC CASSKGLAGGLYEQYF
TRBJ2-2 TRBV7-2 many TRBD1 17 TGTGCCAGCAGCATCAGGGGGCGCATATCGAACACCGGGGAGCTGTTTTTT CASSIRGRISNTGELFF
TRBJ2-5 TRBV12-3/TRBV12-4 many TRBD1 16 TGTGCCAGCAGCGACGGTGCGAGACAGGGGAAAGAGACCCAGTACTTC CASSDGARQGKETQYF
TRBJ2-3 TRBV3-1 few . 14 TGTGCCAGCAGCCAAGGAGGGGAAGCAGATACGCAGTATTTT CASSQGGEADTQYF
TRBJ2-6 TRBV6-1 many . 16 TGTGCCAGCAGTGAGGCTGGTCGCGTCGGGGCCAACGTCCTGACTTTC CASSEAGRVGANVLTF
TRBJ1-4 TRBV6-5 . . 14 TGTGCCAGCAGATCTACGGGGGAAGGGGAAAAACTGTTTTTT CASRSTGEGEKLFF
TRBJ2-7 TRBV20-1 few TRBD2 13 TGCAGTGCGAACTGGGGGGGATCCTTTGAGCAGTACTTC CSANWGGSFEQYF
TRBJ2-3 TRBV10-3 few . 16 TGTGCCATCAGTGAGGGGGGGGGGCCCAGCACAGATACGCAGTATTTT CAISEGGGPSTDTQYF
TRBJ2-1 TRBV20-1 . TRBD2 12 TGCAGTGGGGCGGGGGGCCTCAATGAGCAGTTCTTC CSGAGGLNEQFF
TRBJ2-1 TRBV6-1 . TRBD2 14 TGTGCCAGCAGTGACGGGAGGAACTACAATGAGCAGTTCTTC CASSDGRNYNEQFF
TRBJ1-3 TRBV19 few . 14 TGTGCCAGTAATCTCGGGGAACGGGGAAACACCATATATTTT CASNLGERGNTIYF
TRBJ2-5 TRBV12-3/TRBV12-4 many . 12 TGTGCCAGCAGAGGTCCGGAGGAGACCCAGTACTTC CASRGPEETQYF
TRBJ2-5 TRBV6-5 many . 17 TGTGCCAGCAGTACCCTCACAGGGGAGGGGGCCCAAGAGACCCAGTACTTC CASSTLTGEGAQETQYF
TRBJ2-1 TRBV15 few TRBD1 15 TGTGCCACCAGCAGGGACAGGTCTACCTACAATGAGCAGTTCTTC CATSRDRSTYNEQFF
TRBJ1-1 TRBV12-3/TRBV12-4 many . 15 TGTGCCAGCATCACCGCCGGGACCCCGAACACTGAAGCTTTCTTT CASITAGTPNTEAFF
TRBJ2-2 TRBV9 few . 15 TGTGCCAGCGGACGAACAGGGAAGAACACCGGGGAGCTGTTTTTT CASGRTGKNTGELFF
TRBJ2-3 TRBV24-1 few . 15 TGTGCCACCAGTGATTTTTCCCTGAACACAGATACGCAGTATTTT CATSDFSLNTDTQYF
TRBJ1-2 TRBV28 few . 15 TGTGCCAGCAGGCCGACTCCGTCACTAGAGTCTGGCTACACCTTC CASRPTPSLESGYTF
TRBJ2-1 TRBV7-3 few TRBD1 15 TGTGCCAGCAGTTGGACGGGACAGGGGAGCAATGAGCAGTTCTTC CASSWTGQGSNEQFF
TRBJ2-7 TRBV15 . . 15 TGTGCCACCAGCAGAGGACCCCGTGAGGACTACGAGCAGTACTTC CATSRGPREDYEQYF
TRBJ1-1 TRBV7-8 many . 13 TGTGCCAGCAGCTTATACTCCTACACTGAAGCTTTCTTT CASSLYSYTEAFF
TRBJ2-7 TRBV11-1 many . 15 TGTGCCAGCAGCCCCCGCTCCGTTTATGGATACGAGCAGTACTTC CASSPRSVYGYEQYF
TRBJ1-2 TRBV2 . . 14 TGTGCCAGCAGTGAAGGTGGGGGGAACTATGGCTACACCTTC CASSEGGGNYGYTF
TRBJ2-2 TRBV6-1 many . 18 TGTGCCAGCAGTGAACCAAGGATAGGGACTGTTAAGACCGGGGAGCTGTTTTTT CASSEPRIGTVKTGELFF
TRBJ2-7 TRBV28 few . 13 TGTGCCAGCAGTCTCGCGGCCGATTACGAGCAGTACTTC CASSLAADYEQYF